A single sample gave rise to the 4 T cell receptor beta chains below, sequenced in a study of early T cells in non-severe SARS-CoV-2 infection. TCRdb re-derived calls from the 5' RACE reads in MiXCR, one entry per CDR3 protein. The sample contains approximately 70,000 distinct CDR3 sequences, under 15% of which appear only once. The sample here was whole blood, taken at baseline. The receptors originated from an adult who was a healthcare worker with PCR-confirmed SARS-CoV-2 infection or an uninfected control (not recorded which).

This clonotype was observed a handful of times. The chain links TRBV10-3 to TRBJ1-5; D remains ambiguous. The CDR3 consists of 13 residues. Between the trimmed V and J ends, which lost 10 bases and 0 bases, there was a span of 10 bases. Germline V gives CDR1 ENHRY, CDR2 SYGVKD. DNA for the CDR3: TGTGCCACGCAGGCACTTAGCAATCAGCCCCAGCATTTT. It is translated as CATQALSNQPQHF.

In this sample, this clonotype turned up many times. The genes are TRBV2 and TRBJ2-1; D possibly corresponds to TRBD2 (5 bases). Between the trimmed V and J ends, which lost 5 bases and 9 bases, there was a span of 11 bases. This CDR3 is 12 amino acids long. Germline lookup yields CDR1 SNHLY and CDR2 FYNNEI. The DNA for the CDR3 is TGTGCCAGCAGTCCAAGCGCGGGTGAGCAGTTCTTC. This encodes CASSPSAGEQFF.

This clonotype appeared many times. CDR3 in amino acids: CASSPRDTQYF. In nucleotides, the CDR3 is TGTGCCAGCAGTCCAAGAGATACGCAGTATTTT. The rearrangement joins TRBV12-3 or TRBV12-4 to TRBJ2-3; D remains ambiguous. The CDR3 totals 11 residues. V was cut by 5 bases and J by 5 bases, with 5 bases left in between.

The sample holds a few counts of this clonotype. The CDR3 DNA reads as TGTGCCAGCACCCGACTAGCGGGGTCGAATGAGCAGTTCTTC. Translation gives CASTRLAGSNEQFF. The V call is TRBV12-3 or TRBV12-4, the J call TRBJ2-1; 11 bases match TRBD2. The J segment lost 7 bases and the V segment lost 7 bases, leaving 6 bases of the junction unmatched. The CDR3 loop spans 14 amino acids.